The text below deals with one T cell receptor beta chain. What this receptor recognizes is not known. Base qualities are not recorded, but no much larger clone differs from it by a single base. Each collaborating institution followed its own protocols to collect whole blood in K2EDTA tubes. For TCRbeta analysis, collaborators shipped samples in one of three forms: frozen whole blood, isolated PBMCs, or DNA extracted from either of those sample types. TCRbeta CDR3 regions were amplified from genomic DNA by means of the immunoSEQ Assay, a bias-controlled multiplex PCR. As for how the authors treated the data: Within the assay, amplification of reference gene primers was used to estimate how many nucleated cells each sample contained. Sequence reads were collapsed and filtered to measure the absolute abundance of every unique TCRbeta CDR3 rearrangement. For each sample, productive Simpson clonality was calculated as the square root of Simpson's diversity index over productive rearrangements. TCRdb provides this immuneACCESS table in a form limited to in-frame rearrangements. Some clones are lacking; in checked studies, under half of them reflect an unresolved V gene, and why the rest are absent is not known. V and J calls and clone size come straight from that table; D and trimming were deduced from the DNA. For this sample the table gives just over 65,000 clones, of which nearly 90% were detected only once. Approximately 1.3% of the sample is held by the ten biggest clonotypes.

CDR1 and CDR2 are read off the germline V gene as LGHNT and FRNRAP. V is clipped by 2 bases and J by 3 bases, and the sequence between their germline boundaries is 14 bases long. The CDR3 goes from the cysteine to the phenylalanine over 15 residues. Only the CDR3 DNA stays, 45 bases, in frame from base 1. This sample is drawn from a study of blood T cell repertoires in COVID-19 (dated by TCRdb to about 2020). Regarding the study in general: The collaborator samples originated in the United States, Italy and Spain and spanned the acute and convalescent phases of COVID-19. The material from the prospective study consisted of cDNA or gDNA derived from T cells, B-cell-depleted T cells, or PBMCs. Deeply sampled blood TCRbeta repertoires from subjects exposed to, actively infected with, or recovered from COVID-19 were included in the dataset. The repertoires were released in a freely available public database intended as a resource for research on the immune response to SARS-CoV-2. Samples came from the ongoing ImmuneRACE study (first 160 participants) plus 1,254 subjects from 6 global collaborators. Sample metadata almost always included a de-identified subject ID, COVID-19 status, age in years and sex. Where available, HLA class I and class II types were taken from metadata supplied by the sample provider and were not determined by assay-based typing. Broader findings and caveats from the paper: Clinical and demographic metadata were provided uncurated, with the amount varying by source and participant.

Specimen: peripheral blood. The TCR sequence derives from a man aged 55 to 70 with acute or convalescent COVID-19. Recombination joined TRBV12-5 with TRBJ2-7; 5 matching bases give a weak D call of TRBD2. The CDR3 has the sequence CASGLLGEIYYEQYF. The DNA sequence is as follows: TGTGCTAGTGGTTTGCTTGGGGAGATCTACTACGAGCAGTACTTC.